The clone carrying this T cell receptor (beta chain) was counted many times. Antigen specificity is unknown. The CDR3 has 16 amino acids. In germline, CDR1 is KGHSH, CDR2 LQKENI. V lost 4 bases to trimming and J lost 0 bases, with 16 bases between them. The record originates from a study of T-cell memory formation after mild COVID-19. The study, taken as a whole, reports: The study found balanced CD4/CD8 in clones contracting day 15 to 85 and a CD4+ lean in later expanders. Nothing showed for sure that second-wave clones peaking on day 37 were SARS-CoV-2 specific.

With constant-segment primers, 5'RACE yielded cDNA libraries of TCR alpha and TCR beta that carried sample barcodes and UMIs. MiXCR was run by TCRdb on the 5' RACE reads, yielding one entry per CDR3 protein. The sample has approximately 150,000 distinct CDR3 sequences, under 7% seen once; the top ten hold more than 2%. V is TRBV18 and J is TRBJ2-7; no clear D. Sequenced: PBMCs or a T cell subset sorted from them (not recorded which). This clonotype was obtained from an adult woman who had mild COVID-19 (a few samples of this study predate the infection). Cell type and time point are not known. The CDR3 protein is CASSLFSGTSSYEQYF. In DNA form, the CDR3 reads TGTGCCAGCTCACTCTTTTCAGGCACGAGCTCCTACGAGCAGTACTTC.